This T cell receptor beta chain was recorded in a study of blood T cell repertoires in COVID-19. Study details: Material from acute and convalescent COVID-19 was sourced from the United States, Italy and Spain.

Per the original data handling: Counts of nucleated cells, estimated from reference gene primer amplification, were obtained. TCRdb keeps only in-frame clones here, not all; method: immunoSEQ multiplex PCR. Clone size and V and J calls were adopted from that table, with D and trimming inferred from the DNA. The sample contains about 88,000 clones, roughly 88% of which appear only once. Per germline, CDR1 ENHRY and CDR2 SYGVKD. The ends lost 0 bases at V and 3 bases at J; junction bases unmatched: 1. The CDR3 has 14 amino acids. This chain links TRBV10-3 with TRBJ2-5; 7 bases fit TRBD2. Input material: peripheral blood. The receptor was isolated from a man aged 80 or over with acute or convalescent COVID-19. Here the CDR3 DNA reads TGTGCCATCAGTGAGTCCCTAGCGGAAGAGACCCAGTACTTC. It yields the protein CAISESLAEETQYF.